One sample yielded the 23 T cell receptor beta chains listed below, sequenced in a study of blood T cell repertoires in COVID-19. Sequencing was performed with immunoSEQ multiplex PCR; in TCRdb, only in-frame clones are kept and a portion is missing. The sample carries around 300,000 clones, 85% to 90% recorded once. The specimen sequenced was PBMCs or T cells enriched from blood (not recorded which). These receptors were collected from a woman aged 25 to 39 who had recovered from COVID-19.

This chain joins TRBV2 and TRBJ2-5, with D unresolved. The CDR3 has 12 amino acids. The germline CDR1 and CDR2 sequences are SNHLY and FYNNEI. V lost 1 base to trimming and J lost 5 bases, with 5 bases between them. CDR3 protein: CASSEVRETQYF. CDR3 in DNA: TGTGCCAGCAGTGAAGTCAGGGAGACCCAGTACTTC.

This chain joins TRBV15 and TRBJ1-4; D is ambiguous. The CDR3 contains 15 residues. V lost 1 base to trimming and J lost 6 bases, with 12 bases between them. In germline, CDR1 is LNHNV, CDR2 YYDKDF (reference sequence). CDR3 region: CATSRVSNGDEKLFF. The DNA of the CDR3 is TGTGCCACCAGCAGAGTCTCAAACGGGGATGAAAAACTGTTTTTT. Full variable domain (missing parts from reference TRBV15 and TRBJ1-4): DAMVIQNPRYQVTQFGKPVTLSCSQTLNHNVMYWYQQKSSQAPKLLFHYYDKDFNNEADTPDNFQSRRPNTSFCFLDIRSPGLGDTAMYLCATSRVSNGDEKLFFGSGTQLSVL.

The CDR3 DNA is TGTGCCAGCAATTCTCCATCGGGAGGATGGGAGACCCAGTACTTC. Residues: CASNSPSGGWETQYF. This chain uses TRBV28 with TRBJ2-5; 7 bases align to TRBD2. This CDR3 is built from 15 residues. V trimming: 7 bases; J trimming: 5 bases; junction bases outside the gene matches: 13. From germline, CDR1 is MDHEN and CDR2 SYDVKM.

The chain employs TRBV2 and TRBJ1-3, with TRBD1 as a possible D gene (5 bases). The V gene's germline CDR1 is SNHLY and CDR2 FYNNEI. This CDR3 has 15 amino acids. Trimming stripped 5 bases from V and 4 bases from J, with 15 bases between. The CDR3 loop is CASSITGGWGNTIYF. CDR3 coding DNA: TGTGCCAGCAGTATAACAGGAGGGTGGGGAAACACCATATATTTT.

Points on this clone: The conserved closing phenylalanine or tryptophan is absent in this CDR3, likely reflecting a read error. Because the CDR3's place on the DNA is in doubt, the DNA is left out and the CDR3 is given as listed by TCRdb. The V call is TRBV18, the J call TRBJ1-1; the D segment call TRBD1 is taken from the table without a DNA check. Ends included, the CDR3 has 15 residues. CDR1 is KGHSH, CDR2 LQKENI, per germline. This chain's CDR3 is CASSPTGDNTMKLFY.

V and J are TRBV6-4 and TRBJ1-1, with D possibly TRBD1 on 5 matching bases. The CDR3 loop spans 13 amino acids. V was trimmed by 2 bases and J by 6 bases, leaving 10 bases between them. Germline loops: CDR1 MRHNA, CDR2 SNTAGT. CDR3 DNA sequence: TGTGCCAGCAGTGACCGCGCGGGGGCTGAAGCTTTCTTT. Its translation: CASSDRAGAEAFF.

The CDR3 spells CASSSASGAWDTQYF. CDR3 coding DNA: TGTGCCAGCTCCTCGGCTAGCGGAGCTTGGGATACGCAGTATTTT. This sequence joins TRBV6-5 and TRBJ2-3; 7 bases are shared with TRBD2. The germline V gene has CDR1 MNHEY and CDR2 SVGAGI. V was pared by 8 bases and J by 6 bases, with 14 bases of the junction left unmatched. The CDR3 sequence is 15 residues long.

J is TRBJ2-7 and V is TRBV4-1; TRBD1 agrees at 9 bases. Germline V gives CDR1 MGHRA, CDR2 YSYEKL. Trimming took 4 bases from V and 4 from J; bases not matched to a gene: 5. The CDR3 length is 14 residues. This CDR3 reads CASSPRDRAYEQYF. CDR3 in DNA: TGCGCCAGCAGCCCCCGGGACAGGGCGTACGAGCAGTACTTC.

V and J are TRBV29-1 and TRBJ2-7; 14 bases map to TRBD2. With V trimmed by 6 bases and J by 5 bases, 0 bases remained unmatched. CDR1 and CDR2 (germline): SQVTM, ANQGSEA. CDR3 length: 12 residues. CDR3 protein: CSVGLAGDEQYF. CDR3 coding DNA: TGCAGCGTGGGACTAGCGGGGGACGAGCAGTACTTC.

This clone occurred a few times. V gene TRBV9 combines with J gene TRBJ2-7; 9 nucleotides align to TRBD2. Germline V gene lookup returns CDR1 SGDLS and CDR2 YYNGEE. This CDR3 is 15 amino acids long. V shed 1 base and J 5 bases; nucleotides not matched to a gene: 7. The CDR3 bases are TGTGCCAGCAGCGTATATGGCGGGAGGGTCGACGAGCAGTACTTC. This translates into CASSVYGGRVDEQYF.

The chain links TRBV29-1 to TRBJ2-7; 8 bases match TRBD1. J lost 4 bases, V lost 6 bases, and 8 bases had no gene match. There are 13 residues in the CDR3. CDR1 and CDR2 (germline): SQVTM, ANQGSEA. CDR3: CSVGQGDLYEQYF. CDR3 coding DNA: TGCAGCGTCGGACAGGGAGACTTATACGAGCAGTACTTC.

A note on this clone: This sample includes further DNA sequences coding for the same CDR3. The genes are TRBV19 and TRBJ2-7; TRBD2 is a possible D gene (6 bases). The CDR3 runs to 15 residues. Trimming left V 6 bases short and J 0 bases short, with 15 bases between. Germline V lookup: CDR1 LNHDA, CDR2 SQIVND (reference sequence). CDR3 nucleotide sequence: TGTGCCAGTAGCCGAAGGGTGGGGGGCTCCTACGAGCAGTACTTC. Protein sequence: CASSRRVGGSYEQYF.

The CDR3 DNA is TGTGCCAGCAGCTATTTCTATTTACCCGGGGCTAGCGGAAACGAGCAGTACTTC. Translated, it gives CASSYFYLPGASGNEQYF. The rearrangement uses TRBV7-9 and TRBJ2-7, with 7 bases matching TRBD2. V gave up 4 bases and J gave up 5 bases; unmatched junction bases: 20. The CDR3 runs 18 residues. The germline gives CDR1 SEHNR, CDR2 FQNEAQ (reference sequence).

The chain combines TRBV9 with TRBJ2-3, with D perhaps matching TRBD2 (6 bases). In germline, CDR1 is SGDLS, CDR2 YYNGEE. This CDR3 comprises 16 residues. V was trimmed by 4 bases and J by 5 bases, leaving 20 bases between them. In nucleotides, the CDR3 is TGTGCCAGCAGCCCGGTCTTGCGACTAGGAGTAGATACGCAGTATTTT. Translated, it gives CASSPVLRLGVDTQYF.

This sequence joins TRBV5-1 and TRBJ2-2; D is undetermined. The CDR3 totals 15 residues. V gave up 2 bases and J gave up 1 base, with 9 bases separating them. Germline CDR1 reads SGHRS; CDR2 reads YFSETQ. In DNA form, the CDR3 reads TGCGCCAGCAGCTTAAATGAGCTGAACACCGGGGAGCTGTTTTTT. It translates to CASSLNELNTGELFF.

The genes are TRBV29-1 and TRBJ2-3; D is unresolved. This CDR3 spans 14 amino acids. Germline values: CDR1 SQVTM, CDR2 ANQGSEA. Trimming left V 6 bases short and J 2 bases short, with 15 bases between. The CDR3 loop reads CSVSRLATTDTQYF. For the CDR3, the DNA is TGCAGCGTCTCACGACTCGCTACCACAGATACGCAGTATTTT.

The chain couples TRBV2 to TRBJ1-5, with no clear D. Trimming left V 7 bases short and J 0 bases short, with 10 bases between. CDR1 is SNHLY and CDR2 is FYNNEI in the germline V gene. This CDR3 contains 14 residues. DNA of the CDR3: TGTGCCAGCAACAGACGATATAGCAATCAGCCCCAGCATTTT. It codes for CASNRRYSNQPQHF.

The rearrangement links TRBV19 to TRBJ1-1, with 10 bases identical to TRBD1. The CDR3 totals 14 residues. Trimming at V came to 9 bases and at J to 7 bases, leaving 11 bases not matched to a gene. Germline CDR1 is LNHDA and CDR2 is SQIVND (reference sequence). The CDR3 nucleotides are TGTGCCAGCCTTGAGGGACAGGGGCGGGGTGAAGCTTTCTTT. It specifies CASLEGQGRGEAFF. Supplemented by reference TRBV19 and TRBJ1-1, the full variable domain reads DGGITQSPKYLFRKEGQNVTLSCEQNLNHDAMYWYRQDPGQGLRLIYYSQIVNDFQKGDIAEGYSVSREKKESFPLTVTSAQKNPTAFYLCASLEGQGRGEAFFGQGTRLTVV.

The chain joins TRBV21-1 to TRBJ1-2; TRBD1 is the table's D call and was not checked against the DNA. TRBV21-1 is shown as a pseudogene. The CDR3 runs to 16 residues. The CDR3 reads CASSKVILQGGYGYTF. CDR3 coding DNA: TGTGCCAGCAGCAAAGTAATTTTACAGGGCGGCTATGGCTACACCTTC.

The gene calls are TRBV19 and TRBJ2-7, with D tentatively TRBD1 (6 bases). The CDR3 has 13 residues. Germline CDR1 LNHDA, CDR2 SQIVND (reference sequence). V lost 6 bases, J lost 6 bases, and 15 bases lay in between. The DNA for the CDR3 is TGTGCCAGTAGCTGGGACACCCAGGGCGAGCAGTACTTC. It translates to CASSWDTQGEQYF.

DNA of the CDR3: TGTGCCAGCTCACCCGGGACTAGCGGGAGGGCCAACACCGGGGAGCTGTTTTTT. Translated: CASSPGTSGRANTGELFF. The V and J genes are TRBV18 and TRBJ2-2, with 16 bases matching TRBD2. The CDR3 runs to 18 residues. V was clipped by 3 bases and J by 2 bases; unmatched bases: 3. CDR1 and CDR2 (germline): KGHSH, LQKENI.

The chain couples TRBV27 to TRBJ2-7, with TRBD1 matching over 7 bases. The CDR3 is 14 residues long. Germline loops: CDR1 MNHEY, CDR2 SMNVEV (reference sequence). V was pared by 4 bases and J by 0 bases, with 3 bases of the junction left unmatched. This chain's CDR3 is CASSWDRSSYEQYF. The CDR3 DNA sequence: TGTGCCAGCAGTTGGGACAGAAGCTCCTACGAGCAGTACTTC.

In this sample, this clone turned up a few times. The chain uses TRBV7-3 and TRBJ2-1; D not certain. Looked up from germline, CDR1 is SGHTA and CDR2 is FQGTGA. The CDR3 covers 13 residues. Trimming stripped 4 bases from V and 10 bases from J, with 14 bases between. The CDR3 here is CASSSSGPREQFF. CDR3 in DNA: TGTGCCAGCAGCTCTAGTGGCCCAAGGGAGCAGTTCTTC.